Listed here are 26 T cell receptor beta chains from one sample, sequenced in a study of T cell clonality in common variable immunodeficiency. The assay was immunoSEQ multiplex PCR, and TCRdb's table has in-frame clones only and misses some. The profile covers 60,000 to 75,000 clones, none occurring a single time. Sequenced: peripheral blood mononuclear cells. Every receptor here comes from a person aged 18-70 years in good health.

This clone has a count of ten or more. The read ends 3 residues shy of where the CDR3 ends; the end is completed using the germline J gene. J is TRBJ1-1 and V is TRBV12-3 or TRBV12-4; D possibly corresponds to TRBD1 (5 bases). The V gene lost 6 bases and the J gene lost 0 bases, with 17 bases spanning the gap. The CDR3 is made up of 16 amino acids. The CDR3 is CASSRFGGFMNTEAFF. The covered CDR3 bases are TGTGCCAGCAGCCGCTTCGGGGGATTTATGAACACTGAA.

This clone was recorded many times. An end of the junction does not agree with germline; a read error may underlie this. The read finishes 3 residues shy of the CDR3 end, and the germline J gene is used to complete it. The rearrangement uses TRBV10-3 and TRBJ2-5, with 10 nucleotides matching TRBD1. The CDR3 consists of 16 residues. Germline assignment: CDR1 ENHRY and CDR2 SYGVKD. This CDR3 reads CAISQSGTGAGETQYF. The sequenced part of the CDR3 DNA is TGTGCCATCAGTCAGTCCGGGACAGGGGCGGGGGAGACC.

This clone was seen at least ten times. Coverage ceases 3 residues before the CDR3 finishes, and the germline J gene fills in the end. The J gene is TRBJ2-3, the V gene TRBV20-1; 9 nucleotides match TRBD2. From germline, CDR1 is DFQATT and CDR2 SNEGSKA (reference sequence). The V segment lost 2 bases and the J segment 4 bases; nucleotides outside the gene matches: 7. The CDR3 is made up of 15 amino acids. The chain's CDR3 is CSARYRGRGSDTQYF. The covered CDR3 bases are TGCAGTGCTAGATACCGCGGGAGGGGGTCAGATACG.

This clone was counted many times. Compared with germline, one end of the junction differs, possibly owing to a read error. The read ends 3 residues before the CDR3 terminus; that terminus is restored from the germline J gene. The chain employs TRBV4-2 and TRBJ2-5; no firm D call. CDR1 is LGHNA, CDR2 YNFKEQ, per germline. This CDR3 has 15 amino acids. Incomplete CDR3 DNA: TGCGCCAGCAGCCAAGGATTTCTATCGGGAGAGACC. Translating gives CASSQGFLSGET. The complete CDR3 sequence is CASSQGFLSGETQYF.

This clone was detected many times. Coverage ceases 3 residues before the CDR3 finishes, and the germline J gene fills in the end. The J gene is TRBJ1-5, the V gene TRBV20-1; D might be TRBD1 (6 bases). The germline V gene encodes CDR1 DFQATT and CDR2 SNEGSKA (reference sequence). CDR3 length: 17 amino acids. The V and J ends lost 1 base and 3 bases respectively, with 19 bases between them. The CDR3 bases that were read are TGCAGTGCTAGAGTAGGGAACAGGGCGATCTCCAATCAGCCC. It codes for CSARVGNRAISNQP. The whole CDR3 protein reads CSARVGNRAISNQPQHF.

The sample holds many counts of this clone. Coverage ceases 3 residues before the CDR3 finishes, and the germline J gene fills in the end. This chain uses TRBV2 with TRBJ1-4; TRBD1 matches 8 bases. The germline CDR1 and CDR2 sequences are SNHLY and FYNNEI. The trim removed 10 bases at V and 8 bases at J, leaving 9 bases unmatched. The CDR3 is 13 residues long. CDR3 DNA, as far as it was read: TGTGCCACACAGGACAGGGCTCTAGAAAAA. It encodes CATQDRALEK. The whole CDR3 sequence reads CATQDRALEKLFF.

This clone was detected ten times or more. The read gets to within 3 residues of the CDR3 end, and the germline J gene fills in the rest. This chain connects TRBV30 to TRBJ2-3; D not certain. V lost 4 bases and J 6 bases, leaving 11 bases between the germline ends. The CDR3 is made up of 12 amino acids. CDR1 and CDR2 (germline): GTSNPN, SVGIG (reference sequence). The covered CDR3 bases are TGTGCCTGGACGGGTGCCGGGGATACG. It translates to CAWTGAGDT. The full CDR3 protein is CAWTGAGDTQYF.

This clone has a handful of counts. CDR3 residues: CSAKSDEQFF. CDR3 DNA (partial): TGCAGTGCTAAGAGCGATGAG. The chain uses TRBV20-1 and TRBJ2-1; D not resolved. The sequenced fragment ends 3 residues before the CDR3 boundary, so the rest is inferred from the germline J gene. Trimming removed 4 bases from V and 8 bases from J, with 6 bases in between. The CDR3 has 10 amino acids. CDR1 is DFQATT, CDR2 SNEGSKA, per germline (reference sequence).

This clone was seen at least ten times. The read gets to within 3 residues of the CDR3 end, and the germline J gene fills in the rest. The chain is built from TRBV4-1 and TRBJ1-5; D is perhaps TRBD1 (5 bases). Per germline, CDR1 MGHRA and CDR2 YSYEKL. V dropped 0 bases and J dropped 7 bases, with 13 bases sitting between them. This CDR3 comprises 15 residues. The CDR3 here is CASSQDSRERQPQHF. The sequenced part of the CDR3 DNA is TGCGCCAGCAGCCAAGATTCCAGGGAGCGCCAGCCC.

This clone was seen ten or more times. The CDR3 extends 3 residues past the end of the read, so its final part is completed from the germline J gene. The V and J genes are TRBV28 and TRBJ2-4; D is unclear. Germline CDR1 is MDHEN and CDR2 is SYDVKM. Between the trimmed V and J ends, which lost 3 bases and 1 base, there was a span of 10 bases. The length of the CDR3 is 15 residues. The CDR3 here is CASSLVFGAKNIQYF. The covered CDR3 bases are TGTGCCAGCAGTTTGGTGTTCGGGGCCAAAAACATT.

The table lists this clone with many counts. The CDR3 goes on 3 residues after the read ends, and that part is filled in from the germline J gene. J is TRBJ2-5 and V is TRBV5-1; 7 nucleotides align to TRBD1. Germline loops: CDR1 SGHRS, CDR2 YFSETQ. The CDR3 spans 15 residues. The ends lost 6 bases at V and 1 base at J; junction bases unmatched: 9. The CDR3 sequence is CASTTGTDLQETQYF. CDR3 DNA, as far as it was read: TGCGCCAGCACAACCGGGACAGATCTCCAAGAGACC.

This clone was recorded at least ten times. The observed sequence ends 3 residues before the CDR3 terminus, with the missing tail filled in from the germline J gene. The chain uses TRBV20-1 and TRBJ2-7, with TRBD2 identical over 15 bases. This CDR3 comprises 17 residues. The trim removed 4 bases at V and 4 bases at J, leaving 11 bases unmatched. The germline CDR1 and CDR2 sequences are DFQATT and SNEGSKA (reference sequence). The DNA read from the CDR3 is TGCAGTGCTAAGGGACTAGCGGGAGGTTTTGGGGGGTACGAG. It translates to CSAKGLAGGFGGYE. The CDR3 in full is CSAKGLAGGFGGYEQYF.

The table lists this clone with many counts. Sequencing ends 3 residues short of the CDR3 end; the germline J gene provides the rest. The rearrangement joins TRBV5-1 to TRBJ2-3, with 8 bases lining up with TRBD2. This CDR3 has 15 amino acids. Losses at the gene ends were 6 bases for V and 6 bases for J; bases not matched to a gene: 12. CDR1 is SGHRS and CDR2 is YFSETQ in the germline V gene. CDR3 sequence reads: CASKGLASPLDTQYF. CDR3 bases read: TGCGCCAGCAAAGGACTAGCCTCCCCACTTGATACG.

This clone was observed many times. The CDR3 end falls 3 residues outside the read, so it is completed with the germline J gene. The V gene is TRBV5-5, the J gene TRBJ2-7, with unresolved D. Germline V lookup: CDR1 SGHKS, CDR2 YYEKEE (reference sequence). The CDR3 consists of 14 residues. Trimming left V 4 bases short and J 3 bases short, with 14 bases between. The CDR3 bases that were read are TGTGCCAGCAGCCTTGAAGGCTCGAGCTACGAG. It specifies CASSLEGSSYE. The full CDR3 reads CASSLEGSSYEQYF. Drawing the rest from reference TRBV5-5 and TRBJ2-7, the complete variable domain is DAGVTQSPTHLIKTRGQQVTLRCSPISGHKSVSWYQQVLGQGPQFIFQYYEKEERGRGNFPDRFSARQFPNYSSELNVNALLLGDSALYLCASSLEGSSYEQYFGPGTRLTVT.

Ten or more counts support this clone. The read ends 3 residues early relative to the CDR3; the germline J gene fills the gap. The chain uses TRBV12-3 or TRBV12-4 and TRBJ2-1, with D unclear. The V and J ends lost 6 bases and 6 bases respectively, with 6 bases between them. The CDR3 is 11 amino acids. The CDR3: CASSLVNEQFF. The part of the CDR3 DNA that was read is TGTGCCAGCAGCCTCGTCAATGAG.

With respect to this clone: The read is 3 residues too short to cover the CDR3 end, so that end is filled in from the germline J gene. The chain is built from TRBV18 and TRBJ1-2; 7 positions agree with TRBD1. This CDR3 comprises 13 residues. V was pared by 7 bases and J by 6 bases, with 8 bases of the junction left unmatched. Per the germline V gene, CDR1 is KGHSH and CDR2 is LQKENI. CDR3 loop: CASCRGALDGYTF. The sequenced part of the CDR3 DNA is TGTGCCAGCTGCAGGGGGGCATTGGATGGC.

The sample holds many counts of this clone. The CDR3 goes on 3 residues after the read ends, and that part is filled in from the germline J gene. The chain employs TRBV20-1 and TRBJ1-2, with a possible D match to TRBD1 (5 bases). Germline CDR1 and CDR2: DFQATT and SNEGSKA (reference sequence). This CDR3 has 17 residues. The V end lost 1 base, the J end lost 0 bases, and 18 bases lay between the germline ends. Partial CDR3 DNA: TGCAGTGCTAGAGGCCAGGCAGGGAGGTTAGCTAACTATGGC. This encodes CSARGQAGRLANYG. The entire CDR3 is CSARGQAGRLANYGYTF.

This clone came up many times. The sequenced part of the CDR3 DNA is TGTGCCAGTAGTGTGGGACAGGGGGCGGGAGAGACC. It is translated as CASSVGQGAGET. The whole CDR3 protein reads CASSVGQGAGETQYF. V and J are TRBV19 and TRBJ2-5; 12 bases are a match to TRBD1. The read stops 3 residues short of the end of the CDR3; the missing end is completed from the germline J gene. From germline, CDR1 is LNHDA and CDR2 SQIVND (reference sequence). CDR3 length equals 15 residues. Trimming took 5 bases from V and 4 from J; bases not matched to a gene: 5.

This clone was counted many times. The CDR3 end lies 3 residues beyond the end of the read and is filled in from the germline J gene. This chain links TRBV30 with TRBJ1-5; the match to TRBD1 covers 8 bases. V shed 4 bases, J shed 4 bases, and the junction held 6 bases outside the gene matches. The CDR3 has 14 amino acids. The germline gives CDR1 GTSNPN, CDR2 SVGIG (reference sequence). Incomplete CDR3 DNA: TGTGCCTGGACAAAGACAGGGGAGAATCAGCCC. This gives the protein CAWTKTGENQP. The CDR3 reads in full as CAWTKTGENQPQHF.

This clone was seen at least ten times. CDR3 loop: CAWSQGTGDSPLHF. The CDR3 DNA, read in part, is TGTGCCTGGAGTCAAGGGACGGGGGATTCACCC. This chain uses TRBV30 with TRBJ1-6, with D perhaps matching TRBD1 (5 bases). The read stops 3 residues short of the end of the CDR3; the missing end is completed from the germline J gene. The V and J ends lost 2 bases and 8 bases respectively, with 13 bases between them. The V gene's germline CDR1 is GTSNPN and CDR2 SVGIG (reference sequence). This CDR3 has 14 amino acids.

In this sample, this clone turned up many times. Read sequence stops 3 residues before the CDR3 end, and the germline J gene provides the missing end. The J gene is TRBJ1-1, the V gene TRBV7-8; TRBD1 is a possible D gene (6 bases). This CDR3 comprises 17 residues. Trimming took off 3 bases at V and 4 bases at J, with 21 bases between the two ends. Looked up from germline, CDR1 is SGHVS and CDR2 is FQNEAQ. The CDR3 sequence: CASSLGSGTSLATEAFF. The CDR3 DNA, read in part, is TGTGCCAGCAGCTTGGGGTCCGGGACAAGTCTCGCCACTGAA.

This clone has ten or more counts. The CDR3 DNA, read in part, is TGTGCCAGCAGGTTACAGGGGGCGGCTAATGAAAAA. Residues: CASRLQGAANEK. The full-length CDR3 reads as CASRLQGAANEKLFF. This chain connects TRBV12-3 or TRBV12-4 to TRBJ1-4, with TRBD1 matching 9 bases. The CDR3 end lies 3 residues beyond the end of the read and is filled in from the germline J gene. J gave up 3 bases and V 6 bases, and 5 bases lay outside the gene matches. This CDR3 has 15 amino acids.

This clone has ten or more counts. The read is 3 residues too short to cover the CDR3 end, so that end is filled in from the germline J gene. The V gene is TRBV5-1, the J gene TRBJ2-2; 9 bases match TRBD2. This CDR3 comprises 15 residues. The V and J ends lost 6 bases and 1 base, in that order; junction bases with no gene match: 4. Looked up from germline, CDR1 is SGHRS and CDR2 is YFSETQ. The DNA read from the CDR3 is TGCGCCAGCACCCAGACTAGCGGGAACACCGGGGAG. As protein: CASTQTSGNTGE. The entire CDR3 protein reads CASTQTSGNTGELFF.

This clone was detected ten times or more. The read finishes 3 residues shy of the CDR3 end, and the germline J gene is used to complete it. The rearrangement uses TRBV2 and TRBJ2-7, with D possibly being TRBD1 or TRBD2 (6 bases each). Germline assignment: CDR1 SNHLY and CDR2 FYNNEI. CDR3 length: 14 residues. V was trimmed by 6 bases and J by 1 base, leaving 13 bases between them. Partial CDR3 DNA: TGTGCCAGCAGGGGGGCAGGGAGGTCCTACGAG. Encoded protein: CASRGAGRSYE. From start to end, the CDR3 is CASRGAGRSYEQYF.

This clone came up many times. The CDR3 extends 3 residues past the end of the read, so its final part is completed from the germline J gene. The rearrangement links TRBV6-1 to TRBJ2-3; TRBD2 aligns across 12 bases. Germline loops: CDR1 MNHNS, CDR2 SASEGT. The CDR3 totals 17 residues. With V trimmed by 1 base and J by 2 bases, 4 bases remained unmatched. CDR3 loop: CASSEGTSGTLTDTQYF. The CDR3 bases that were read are TGTGCCAGCAGTGAAGGGACTAGCGGGACCCTCACAGATACG.

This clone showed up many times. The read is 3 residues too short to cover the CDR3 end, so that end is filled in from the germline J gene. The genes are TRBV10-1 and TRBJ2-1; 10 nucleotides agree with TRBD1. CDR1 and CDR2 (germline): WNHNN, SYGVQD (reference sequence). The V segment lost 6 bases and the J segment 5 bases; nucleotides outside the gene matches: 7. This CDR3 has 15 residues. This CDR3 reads CASSPGQGGDNEQFF. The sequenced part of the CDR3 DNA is TGCGCCAGCAGCCCCGGACAGGGGGGGGACAATGAG.